The following is a TCR beta chain sequence with its context. What it recognizes is unknown. This sample is part of a study of regulatory T cells in long-lasting Graves disease. Notes on the study in general: The persistent group shared about 2,500 public clonotypes, more than the roughly 970 shared by new patients. Thyroid tissue went unexamined; only peripheral blood was analyzed.

Library construction for TCR beta used iRepertoire HTBI primers and Arm-PCR of CDR3 regions. One entry per CDR3 protein results from TCRdb running MiXCR on the multiplex PCR reads. The repertoire holds roughly 300,000 distinct CDR3 sequences, with about 19% as singletons. This CDR3 has 14 residues. V lost 7 bases and J 4 bases, leaving 14 bases between the germline ends. Germline loops: CDR1 LNHDA, CDR2 SQIVND (reference sequence). Time point meaning: persistent/refractory GD, antithyroid drugs over 5 years with positive TRAb. The TCR library was made from RNA extracted from PBMCs. The chain is built from TRBV19 and TRBJ1-3; no definite D call. The origin of this receptor is a female donor with Graves disease. Material: peripheral blood mononuclear cells (PBMCs), obtained when the disease was refractory, from a patient treated with antithyroid drugs. The CDR3 coding sequence is TGTGCCAGTAAGAGGGATGTTTACGGAAACACCATATATTTT. Translating gives CASKRDVYGNTIYF.